This T cell receptor beta chain is drawn from a study of HIV-infected children after antiretroviral therapy interruption. At least ten counts were recorded for this clonotype. Treatment noted: PENTA 11 planned treatment interruption arm or continuous ART arm. With V trimmed by 4 bases and J by 5 bases, 5 bases remained unmatched. The germline V gene has CDR1 ENHRY and CDR2 SYGVKD. CDR3 length equals 13 residues. Unique molecular identifiers were included in an RNA-based 3' RACE TCR library. TCRdb re-analysed the 3' RACE reads in MiXCR, keeping a single row per CDR3 protein. The sample lists about 89,000 distinct CDR3 sequences, 6.9% seen once, with 1.1% in the top ten.

This clonotype originated in a pool of human donors with HIV. This material consisted of CD45RA+ CD4+ T cells from PBMCs, pooled from several time points, taken from a donor given antiretroviral therapy, either interrupted or continuous. Subset noted: naive CD4+ CD45RA+ CD45RO- T cells. The V and J genes are TRBV10-3 and TRBJ2-7, with TRBD1 identical over 7 bases. The CDR3 here is CAISVAQGHEQYF. The CDR3 DNA reads as TGTGCCATCAGTGTCGCACAGGGGCACGAGCAGTACTTC.